This T cell receptor (beta chain) was documented in a study of control samples from healthy donors and cancer patients. The CDR3 runs 14 residues. Germline CDR1 and CDR2: SNHLY and FYNNEI. The ends lost 7 bases at V and 4 bases at J; junction bases unmatched: 2. Sequencing used immunoSEQ multiplex PCR; TCRdb keeps in-frame clones, though not all of them. The repertoire holds some 150,000 clones, with about 91% as singletons. The chain links TRBV2 to TRBJ1-6; 9 bases match TRBD1. The sample taken for sequencing was blood. The source of this sequence is a man aged 30-40 years in good health. The CDR3 sequence is CASTGQGYNSPLHF. The CDR3 DNA sequence: TGTGCCAGCACCGGACAGGGGTATAATTCACCCCTCCACTTT.